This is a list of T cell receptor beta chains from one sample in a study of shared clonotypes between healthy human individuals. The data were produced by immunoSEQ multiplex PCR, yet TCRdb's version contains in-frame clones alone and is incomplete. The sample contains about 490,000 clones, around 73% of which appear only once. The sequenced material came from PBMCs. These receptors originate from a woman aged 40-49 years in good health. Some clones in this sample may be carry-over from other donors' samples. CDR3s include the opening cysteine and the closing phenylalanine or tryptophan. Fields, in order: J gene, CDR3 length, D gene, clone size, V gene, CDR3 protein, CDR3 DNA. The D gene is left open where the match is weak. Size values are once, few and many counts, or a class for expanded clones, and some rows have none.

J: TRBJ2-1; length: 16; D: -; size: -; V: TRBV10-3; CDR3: CAINPGGFSGNNEQFF; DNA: TGTGCCATCAACCCGGGCGGCTTTTCGGGGAACAATGAGCAGTTCTTC
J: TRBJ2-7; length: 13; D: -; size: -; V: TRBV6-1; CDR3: CAAESPWVDEQYF; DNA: TGTGCCGCCGAAAGCCCCTGGGTCGACGAGCAGTACTTC
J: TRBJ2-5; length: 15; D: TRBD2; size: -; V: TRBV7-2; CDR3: CASSYGTSGRETQYF; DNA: TGTGCCAGCAGCTACGGGACTAGCGGGAGGGAGACCCAGTACTTC
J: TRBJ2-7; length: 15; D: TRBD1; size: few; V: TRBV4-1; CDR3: CASSHPGTGLYEQYF; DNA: TGCGCCAGCAGCCACCCCGGGACAGGGCTCTACGAGCAGTACTTC
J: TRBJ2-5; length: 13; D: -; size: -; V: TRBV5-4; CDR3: CASSFRGVETQYF; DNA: TGTGCCAGCAGCTTCAGGGGTGTGGAGACCCAGTACTTC
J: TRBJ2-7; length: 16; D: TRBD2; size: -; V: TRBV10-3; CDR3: CAISFGLAGGSNEQYF; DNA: TGTGCCATCAGCTTTGGACTAGCGGGAGGGTCCAACGAGCAGTACTTC
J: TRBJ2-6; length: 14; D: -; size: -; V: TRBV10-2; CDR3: CASRGVSGANVLTF; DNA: TGCGCCAGCAGAGGGGTCTCTGGGGCCAACGTCCTGACTTTC
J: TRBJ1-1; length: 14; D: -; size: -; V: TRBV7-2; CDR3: CASSLDGVNTEAFF; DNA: TGTGCCAGCAGCCTTGATGGGGTGAACACTGAAGCTTTCTTT
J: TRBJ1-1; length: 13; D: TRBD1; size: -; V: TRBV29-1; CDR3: CSAGQAGRTEAFF; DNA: TGCAGCGCCGGACAGGCTGGGCGCACTGAAGCTTTCTTT
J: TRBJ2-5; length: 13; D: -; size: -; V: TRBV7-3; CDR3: CASSRRGVETQYF; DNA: TGTGCCAGCAGCCGTAGGGGGGTGGAGACCCAGTACTTC
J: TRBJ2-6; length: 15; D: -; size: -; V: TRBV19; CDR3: CASSGQGSGANVLTF; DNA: TGTGCCAGTAGCGGCCAGGGGTCTGGGGCCAACGTCCTGACTTTC
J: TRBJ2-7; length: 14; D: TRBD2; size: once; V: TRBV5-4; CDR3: CASSAGRGAYEQYF; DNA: TGTGCCAGCAGCGCGGGGAGGGGCGCTTACGAGCAGTACTTC
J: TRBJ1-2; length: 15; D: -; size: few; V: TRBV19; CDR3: CASSIGSTEPYGYTF; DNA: TGTGCCAGTAGTATAGGGTCGACAGAGCCCTATGGCTACACCTTC
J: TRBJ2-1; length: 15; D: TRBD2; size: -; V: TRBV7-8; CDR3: CASSLVGGTYNEQFF; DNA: TGTGCCAGCAGCTTAGTCGGGGGGACCTACAATGAGCAGTTCTTC
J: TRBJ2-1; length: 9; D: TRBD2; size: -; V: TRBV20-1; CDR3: CRAGTGGIF; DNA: TGCAGGGCCGGGACCGGGGGGATCTTC
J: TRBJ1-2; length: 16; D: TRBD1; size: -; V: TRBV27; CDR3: CASSWDGTGGYYGYTF; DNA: TGTGCCAGCAGTTGGGACGGGACAGGGGGCTACTATGGCTACACCTTC
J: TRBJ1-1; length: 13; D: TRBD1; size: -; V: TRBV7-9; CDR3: CASSVDRGDEAFF; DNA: TGTGCCAGCAGCGTTGACAGGGGTGACGAAGCTTTCTTT
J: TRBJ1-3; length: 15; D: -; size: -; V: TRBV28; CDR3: CASSLLMGTGNTIYF; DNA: TGTGCCAGCAGTCTCCTGATGGGGACTGGAAACACCATATATTTT
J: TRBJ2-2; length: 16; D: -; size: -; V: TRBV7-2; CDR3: CASSPSVGQGGGELFF; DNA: TGTGCCAGCAGCCCCAGCGTTGGGCAGGGGGGCGGGGAGCTGTTTTTT
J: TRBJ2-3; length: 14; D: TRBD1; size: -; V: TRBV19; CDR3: CASSPGQATDTQYF; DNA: TGTGCCAGTAGTCCGGGACAGGCCACAGATACGCAGTATTTT
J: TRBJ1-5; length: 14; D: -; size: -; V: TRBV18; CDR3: CASSPGGGNQPQHF; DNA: TGTGCCAGCTCACCAGGGGGCGGCAATCAGCCCCAGCATTTT
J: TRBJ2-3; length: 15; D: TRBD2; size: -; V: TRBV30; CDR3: CAWSLLAGGRDTQYF; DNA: TGTGCCTGGAGTCTCCTAGCGGGAGGTCGAGATACGCAGTATTTT
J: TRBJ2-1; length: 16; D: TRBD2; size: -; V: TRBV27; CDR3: CASSLSGGRTPNEQFF; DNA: TGTGCCAGCAGTTTATCGGGCGGGAGGACCCCCAATGAGCAGTTCTTC
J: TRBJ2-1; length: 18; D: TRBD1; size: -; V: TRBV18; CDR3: CASSPWAPGTGGNNEQFF; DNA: TGTGCCAGCTCACCATGGGCTCCCGGGACAGGGGGCAACAATGAGCAGTTCTTC
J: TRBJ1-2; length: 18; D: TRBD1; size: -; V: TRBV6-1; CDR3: CASSEPRTGGRDNYGYTF; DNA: TGTGCCAGCAGTGAACCCCGGACAGGGGGCAGGGATAACTATGGCTACACCTTC
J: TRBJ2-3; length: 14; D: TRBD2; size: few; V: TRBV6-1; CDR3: CASSEASGTDTQYF; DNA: TGTGCCAGCAGTGAGGCTAGCGGGACAGATACGCAGTATTTT
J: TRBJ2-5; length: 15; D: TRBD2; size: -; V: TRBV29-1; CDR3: CSALPLAGVEETQYF; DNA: TGCAGCGCTTTACCCTTAGCGGGAGTGGAGGAGACCCAGTACTTC
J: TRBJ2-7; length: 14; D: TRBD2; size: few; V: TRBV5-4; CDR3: CASSLSGRAREQYF; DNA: TGTGCCAGCAGCTTGAGCGGGAGGGCTCGGGAGCAGTACTTC
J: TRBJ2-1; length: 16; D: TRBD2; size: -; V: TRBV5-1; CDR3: CASSLASGRARNEQFF; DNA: TGCGCCAGCAGCTTGGCGAGCGGGAGGGCAAGGAATGAGCAGTTCTTC
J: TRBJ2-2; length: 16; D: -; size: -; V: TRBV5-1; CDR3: CASSSGTTANTGELFF; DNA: TGCGCCAGCAGCTCCGGGACAACCGCGAACACCGGGGAGCTGTTTTTT
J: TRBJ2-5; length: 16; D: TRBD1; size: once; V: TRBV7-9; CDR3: CASSLGQGSDAETQYF; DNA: TGTGCCAGCAGCTTAGGACAGGGGAGTGACGCAGAGACCCAGTACTTC
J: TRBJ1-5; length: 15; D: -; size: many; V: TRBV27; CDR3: CASSSGSGGNQPQHF; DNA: TGTGCCAGCAGTTCCGGATCAGGGGGCAATCAGCCCCAGCATTTT
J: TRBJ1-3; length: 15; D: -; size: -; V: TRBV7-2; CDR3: CASSLAPVSGNTIYF; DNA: TGTGCCAGCAGCTTAGCCCCAGTCTCTGGAAACACCATATATTTT
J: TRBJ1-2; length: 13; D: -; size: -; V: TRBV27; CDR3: CASSFQGRGGYTF; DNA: TGTGCCAGCAGTTTTCAGGGCAGGGGCGGCTACACCTTC
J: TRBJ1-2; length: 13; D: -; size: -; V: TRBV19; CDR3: CASSLTANYGYTF; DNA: TGTGCCAGTAGCCTGACAGCTAACTATGGCTACACCTTC
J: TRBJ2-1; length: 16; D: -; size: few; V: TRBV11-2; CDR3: CASSLRPDSSYNEQFF; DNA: TGTGCCAGCAGCCTAAGACCCGACAGCTCCTACAATGAGCAGTTCTTC
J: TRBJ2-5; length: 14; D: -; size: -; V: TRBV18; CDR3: CASSPTGIAETQYF; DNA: TGTGCCAGCTCACCAACGGGGATTGCGGAGACCCAGTACTTC
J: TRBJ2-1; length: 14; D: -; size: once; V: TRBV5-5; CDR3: CASSSAGGNNEQFF; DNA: TGTGCCAGCAGCTCCGCCGGTGGCAACAATGAGCAGTTCTTC
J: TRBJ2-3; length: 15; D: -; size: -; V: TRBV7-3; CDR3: CASSLTGTPTDTQYF; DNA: TGTGCCAGCAGCTTAACCGGGACCCCCACAGATACGCAGTATTTT
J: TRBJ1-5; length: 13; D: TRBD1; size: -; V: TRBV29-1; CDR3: CSAGTGNNKPQHF; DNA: TGCAGCGCCGGGACAGGGAACAATAAGCCCCAGCATTTT
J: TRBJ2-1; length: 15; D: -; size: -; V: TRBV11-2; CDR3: CASSLRRGSYNEQFF; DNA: TGTGCCAGCAGCCTCCGGCGGGGCTCCTACAATGAGCAGTTCTTC
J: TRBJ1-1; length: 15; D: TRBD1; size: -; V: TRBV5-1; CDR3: CASSSGQGQNTEAFF; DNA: TGCGCCAGCAGCTCAGGACAGGGGCAGAACACTGAAGCTTTCTTT
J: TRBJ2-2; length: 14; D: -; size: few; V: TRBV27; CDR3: CASRSGTDTGELFF; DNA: TGTGCCAGCAGGTCAGGGACGGACACCGGGGAGCTGTTTTTT
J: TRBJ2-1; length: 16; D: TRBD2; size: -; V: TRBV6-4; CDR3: CASSSGTSGGGNEQFF; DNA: TGTGCCAGCAGTTCCGGGACTAGCGGAGGGGGGAATGAGCAGTTCTTC
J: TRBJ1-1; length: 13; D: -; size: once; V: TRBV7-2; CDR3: CASSLAGQAEAFF; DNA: TGTGCCAGCAGCTTAGCGGGGCAGGCTGAAGCTTTCTTT
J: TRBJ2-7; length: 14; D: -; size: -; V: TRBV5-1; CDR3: CASSAQGHTYEQYF; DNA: TGCGCCAGCAGCGCACAGGGACATACCTACGAGCAGTACTTC
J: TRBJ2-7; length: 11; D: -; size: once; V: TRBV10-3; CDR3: CAISATYEQYF; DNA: TGTGCCATCAGTGCTACCTACGAGCAGTACTTC
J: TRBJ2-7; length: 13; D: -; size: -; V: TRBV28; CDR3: CASGEPAAGEQYF; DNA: TGTGCCAGTGGGGAGCCAGCAGCAGGCGAGCAGTACTTC
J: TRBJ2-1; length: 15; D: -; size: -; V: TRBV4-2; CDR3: CASSQDGTPYNEQFF; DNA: TGTGCCAGCAGCCAAGATGGGACTCCCTACAATGAGCAGTTCTTC
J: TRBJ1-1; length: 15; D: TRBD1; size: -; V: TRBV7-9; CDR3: CASSDPGQVNTEAFF; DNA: TGTGCCAGCAGCGACCCGGGACAGGTGAACACTGAAGCTTTCTTT
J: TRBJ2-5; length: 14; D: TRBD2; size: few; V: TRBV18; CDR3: CASSPLGGMETQYF; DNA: TGTGCCAGCTCACCTCTCGGGGGGATGGAGACCCAGTACTTC
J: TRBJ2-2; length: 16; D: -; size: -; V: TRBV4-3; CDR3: CASSQAGGGGTGELFF; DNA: TGCGCCAGCAGCCAAGCGGGAGGAGGGGGAACCGGGGAGCTGTTTTTT
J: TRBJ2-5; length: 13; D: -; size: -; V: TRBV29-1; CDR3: CSAAEQAGETQYF; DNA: TGCAGCGCTGCAGAACAGGCTGGAGAGACCCAGTACTTC
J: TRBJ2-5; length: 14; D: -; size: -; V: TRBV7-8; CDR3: CASSLAAGRETQYF; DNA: TGTGCCAGCAGCTTAGCGGCAGGGAGGGAGACCCAGTACTTC
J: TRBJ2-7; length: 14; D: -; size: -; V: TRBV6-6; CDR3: CASSSGRGHNEQYF; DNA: TGTGCCAGCAGTTCAGGCAGGGGCCACAACGAGCAGTACTTC
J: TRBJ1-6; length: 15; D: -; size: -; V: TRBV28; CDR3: CASSLGGNLDSPLHF; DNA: TGTGCCAGCAGTTTGGGGGGGAACCTTGATTCACCCCTCCACTTT
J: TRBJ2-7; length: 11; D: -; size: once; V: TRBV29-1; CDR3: CSVGQGGEQYF; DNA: TGCAGCGTCGGGCAAGGGGGCGAGCAGTACTTC
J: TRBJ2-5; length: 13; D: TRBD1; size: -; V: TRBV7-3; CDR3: CASSFNRGETQYF; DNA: TGTGCCAGCAGCTTTAACAGGGGAGAGACCCAGTACTTC
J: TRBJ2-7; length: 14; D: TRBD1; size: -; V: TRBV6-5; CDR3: CASSETGRVHEQYF; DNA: TGTGCCAGCAGTGAGACAGGGAGAGTCCACGAGCAGTACTTC